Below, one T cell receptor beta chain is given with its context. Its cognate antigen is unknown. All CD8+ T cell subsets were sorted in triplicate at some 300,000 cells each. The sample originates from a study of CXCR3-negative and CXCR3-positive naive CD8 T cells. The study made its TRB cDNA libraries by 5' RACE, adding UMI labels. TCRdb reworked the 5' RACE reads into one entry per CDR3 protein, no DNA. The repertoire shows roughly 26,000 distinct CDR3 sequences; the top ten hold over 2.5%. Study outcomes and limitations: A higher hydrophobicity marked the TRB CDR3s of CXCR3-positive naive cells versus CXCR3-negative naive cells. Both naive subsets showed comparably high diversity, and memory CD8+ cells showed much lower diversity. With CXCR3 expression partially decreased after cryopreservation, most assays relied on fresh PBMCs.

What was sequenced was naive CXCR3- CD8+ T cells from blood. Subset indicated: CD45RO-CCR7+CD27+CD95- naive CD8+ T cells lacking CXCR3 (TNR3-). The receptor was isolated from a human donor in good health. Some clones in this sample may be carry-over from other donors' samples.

CDR3 sequence reads: CASSDSTYEQYF. The chain couples TRBV7-2 to TRBJ2-7. Germline V gene sequence: CDR1 SGHTA, CDR2 FQGNSA. The CDR3 has 12 residues.